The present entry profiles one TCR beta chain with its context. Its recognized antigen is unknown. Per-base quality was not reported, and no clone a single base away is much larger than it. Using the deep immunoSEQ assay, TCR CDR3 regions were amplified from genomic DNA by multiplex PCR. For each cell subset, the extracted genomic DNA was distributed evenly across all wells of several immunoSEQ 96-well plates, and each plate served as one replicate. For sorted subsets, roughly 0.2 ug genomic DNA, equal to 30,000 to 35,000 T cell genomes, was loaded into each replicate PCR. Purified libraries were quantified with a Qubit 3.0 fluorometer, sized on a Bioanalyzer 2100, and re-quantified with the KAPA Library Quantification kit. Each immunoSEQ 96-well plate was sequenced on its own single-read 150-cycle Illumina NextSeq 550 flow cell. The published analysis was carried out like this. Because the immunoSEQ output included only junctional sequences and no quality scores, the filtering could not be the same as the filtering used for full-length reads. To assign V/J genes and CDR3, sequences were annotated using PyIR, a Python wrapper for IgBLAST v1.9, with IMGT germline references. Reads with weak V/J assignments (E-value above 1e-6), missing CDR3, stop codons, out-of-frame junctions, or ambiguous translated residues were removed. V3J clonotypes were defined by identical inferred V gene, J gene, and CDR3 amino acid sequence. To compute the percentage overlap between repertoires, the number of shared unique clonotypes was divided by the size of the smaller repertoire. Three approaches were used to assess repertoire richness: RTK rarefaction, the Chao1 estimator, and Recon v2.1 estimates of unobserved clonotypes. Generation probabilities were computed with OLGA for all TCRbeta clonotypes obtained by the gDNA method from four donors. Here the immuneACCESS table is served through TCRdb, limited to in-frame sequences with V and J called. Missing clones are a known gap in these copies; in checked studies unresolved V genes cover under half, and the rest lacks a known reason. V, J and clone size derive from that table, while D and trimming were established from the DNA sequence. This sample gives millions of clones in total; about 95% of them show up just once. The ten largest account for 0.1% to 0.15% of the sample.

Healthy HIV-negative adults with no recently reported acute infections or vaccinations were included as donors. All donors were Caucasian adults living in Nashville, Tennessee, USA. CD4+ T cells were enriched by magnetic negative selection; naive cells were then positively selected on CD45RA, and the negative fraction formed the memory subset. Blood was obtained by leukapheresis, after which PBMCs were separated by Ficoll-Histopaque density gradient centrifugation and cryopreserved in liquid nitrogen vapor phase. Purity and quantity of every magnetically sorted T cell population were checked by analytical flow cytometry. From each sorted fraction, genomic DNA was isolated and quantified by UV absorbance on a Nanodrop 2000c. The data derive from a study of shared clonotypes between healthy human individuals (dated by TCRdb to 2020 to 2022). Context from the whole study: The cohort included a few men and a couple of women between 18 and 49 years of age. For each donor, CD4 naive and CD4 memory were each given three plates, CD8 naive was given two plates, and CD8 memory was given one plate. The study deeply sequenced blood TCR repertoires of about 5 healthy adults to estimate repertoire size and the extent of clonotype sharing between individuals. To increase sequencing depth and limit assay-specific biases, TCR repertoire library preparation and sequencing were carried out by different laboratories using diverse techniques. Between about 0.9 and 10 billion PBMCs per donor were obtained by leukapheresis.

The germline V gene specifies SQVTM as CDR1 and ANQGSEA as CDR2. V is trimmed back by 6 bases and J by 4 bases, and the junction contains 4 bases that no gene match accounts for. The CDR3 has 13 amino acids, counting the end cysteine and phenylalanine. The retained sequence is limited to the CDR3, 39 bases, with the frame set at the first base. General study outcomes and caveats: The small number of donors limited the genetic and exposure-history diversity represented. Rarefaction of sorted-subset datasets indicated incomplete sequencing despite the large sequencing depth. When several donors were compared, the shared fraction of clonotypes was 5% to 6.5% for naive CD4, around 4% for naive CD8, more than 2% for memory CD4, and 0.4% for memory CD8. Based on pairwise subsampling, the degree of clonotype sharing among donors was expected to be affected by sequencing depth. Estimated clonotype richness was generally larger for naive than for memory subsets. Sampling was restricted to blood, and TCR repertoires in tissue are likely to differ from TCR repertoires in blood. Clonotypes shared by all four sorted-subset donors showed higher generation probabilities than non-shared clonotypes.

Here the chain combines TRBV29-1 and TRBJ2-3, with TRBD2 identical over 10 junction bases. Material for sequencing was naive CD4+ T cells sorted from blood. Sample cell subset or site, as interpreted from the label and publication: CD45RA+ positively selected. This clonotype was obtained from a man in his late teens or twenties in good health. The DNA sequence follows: TGCAGCGTCGGACTAGCGGCCCCAGATACGCAGTATTTT. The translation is CSVGLAAPDTQYF.